This TCR beta chain was found in a study of blood T cells in healthy people across ages. Study-wide findings and caveats: Bulk PBMC profiling left naive and antigen-experienced comparisons inconclusive.

The CDR3 runs 14 residues. CDR1 is SQVTM and CDR2 is ANQGSEA in the germline V gene. Losses at the gene ends were 6 bases for V and 1 base for J; bases not matched to a gene: 8. A sample-barcoded 5' primer and a J-beta primer mix were used in a second PCR of roughly 7 to 11 cycles. TCRdb re-analysed the 5' RACE reads in MiXCR, keeping a single row per CDR3 protein. The sample has about 800,000 distinct CDR3 sequences, 20% to 30% seen once. This clonotype was found once. Its antigen is not known. These data were also filed under a second study, of T cells of mothers and their children.

Sequencing used blood. The TCR sequence derives from a boy aged 5-17 years in good health. The chain recombines TRBV29-1 with TRBJ2-7, with TRBD2 matching 8 bases. CDR3 bases: TGCAGCGTCCCCGCGGGGGGCGCTTCCTACGAGCAGTACTTC. It yields the protein CSVPAGGASYEQYF.